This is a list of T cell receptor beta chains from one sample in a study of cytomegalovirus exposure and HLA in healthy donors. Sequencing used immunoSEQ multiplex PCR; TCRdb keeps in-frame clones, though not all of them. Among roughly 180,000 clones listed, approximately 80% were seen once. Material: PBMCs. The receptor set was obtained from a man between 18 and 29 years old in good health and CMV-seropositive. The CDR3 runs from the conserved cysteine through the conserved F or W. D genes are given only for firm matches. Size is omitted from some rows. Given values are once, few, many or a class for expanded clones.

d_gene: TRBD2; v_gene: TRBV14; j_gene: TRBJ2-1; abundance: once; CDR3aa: CASSQIEGLAGGLVYNEQFF; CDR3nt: TGTGCCAGCAGCCAAATCGAGGGACTAGCGGGAGGACTAGTCTACAATGAGCAGTTCTTC
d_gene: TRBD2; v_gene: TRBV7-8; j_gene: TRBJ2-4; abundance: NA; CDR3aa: CASSSTSGTKNIQYF; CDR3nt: TGTGCCAGCAGCTCCACTAGCGGGACCAAAAACATTCAGTACTTC
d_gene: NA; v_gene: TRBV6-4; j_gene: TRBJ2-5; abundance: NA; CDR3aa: CASSEVLGSETQYF; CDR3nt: TGTGCCAGCAGTGAAGTCCTCGGGAGTGAGACCCAGTACTTC
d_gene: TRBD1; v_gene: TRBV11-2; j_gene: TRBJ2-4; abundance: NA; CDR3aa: CASSTGDRGQGIQYF; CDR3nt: TGTGCCAGCAGCACAGGCGACAGGGGGCAGGGCATTCAGTACTTC
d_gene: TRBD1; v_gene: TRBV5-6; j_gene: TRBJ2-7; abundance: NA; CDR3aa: CASSPQGAGEQYF; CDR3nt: TGTGCCAGCAGCCCTCAGGGGGCCGGGGAGCAGTACTTC
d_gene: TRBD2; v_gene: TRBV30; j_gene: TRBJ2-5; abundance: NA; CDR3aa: CAWSGLAGPGKTQYF; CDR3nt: TGTGCCTGGAGCGGACTAGCGGGGCCCGGGAAGACCCAGTACTTC
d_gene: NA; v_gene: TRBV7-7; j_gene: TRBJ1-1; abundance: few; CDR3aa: CASSREAGAAAFF; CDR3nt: TGTGCCAGCAGCCGAGAAGCAGGGGCGGCAGCTTTCTTT
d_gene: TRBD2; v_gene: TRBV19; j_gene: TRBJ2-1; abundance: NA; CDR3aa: CASSMVGGPHNEQFF; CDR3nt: TGTGCCAGTAGTATGGTGGGAGGGCCACACAATGAGCAGTTCTTC
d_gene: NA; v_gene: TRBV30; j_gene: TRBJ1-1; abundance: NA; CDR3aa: CAWLTSGGFF; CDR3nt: TGTGCCTGGCTTACTTCGGGCGGGTTCTTT
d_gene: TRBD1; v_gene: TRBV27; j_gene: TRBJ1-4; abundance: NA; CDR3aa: CASSLRTGGNEKLFF; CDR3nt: TGTGCCAGCAGCCTACGGACAGGGGGTAATGAAAAACTGTTTTTT
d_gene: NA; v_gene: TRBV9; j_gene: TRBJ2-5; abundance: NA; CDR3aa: CASSVGIAASEETQYF; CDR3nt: TGTGCCAGCAGCGTAGGTATAGCTGCCAGTGAGGAGACCCAGTACTTC
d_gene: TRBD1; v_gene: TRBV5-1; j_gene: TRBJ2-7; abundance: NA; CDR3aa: CASSSSRDRFSYEQYF; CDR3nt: TGCGCCAGCAGCTCTAGCCGGGACAGATTCTCCTACGAGCAGTACTTC